The 15 T cell receptor beta chains in this list originate from one sample, sequenced in a study of cytomegalovirus exposure and HLA in healthy donors. PCR involved 60 Vbeta and 13 Jbeta primers. Using immunoSEQ multiplex PCR, the repertoire was profiled, and TCRdb retains in-frame clones only, with some absent. The table has tens of thousands of clones, less than 80% seen once. Input material: PBMCs. These receptors were obtained from a man in his 60s in good health and CMV-seropositive.

This sequence joins TRBV19 and TRBJ2-1, with D possibly TRBD1 on 5 matching bases. Trimming pared 3 bases from V and 5 bases from J, leaving 14 bases between. This CDR3 spans 15 amino acids. Germline assignment: CDR1 LNHDA and CDR2 SQIVND (reference sequence). The CDR3 region has the DNA TGTGCCAGTAGTATGATTGGACAAATTCACAATGAGCAGTTCTTC. This gives the protein CASSMIGQIHNEQFF. The full variable domain, completed using reference TRBV19 and TRBJ2-1, is DGGITQSPKYLFRKEGQNVTLSCEQNLNHDAMYWYRQDPGQGLRLIYYSQIVNDFQKGDIAEGYSVSREKKESFPLTVTSAQKNPTAFYLCASSMIGQIHNEQFFGPGTRLTVL.

V and J are TRBV6-5 and TRBJ1-2; 9 bases agree with TRBD1. The CDR3 has 15 residues. Trimming took 5 bases from V and 0 from J; bases not matched to a gene: 4. CDR1 MNHEY and CDR2 SVGAGI come from the germline V gene. CDR3 sequence (DNA): TGTGCCAGCAGTGGGACAGGGCCGGCTAACTATGGCTACACCTTC. The encoded protein is CASSGTGPANYGYTF.

The J gene is TRBJ2-1, the V gene TRBV6-1; D possibly corresponds to TRBD2 (5 bases). The germline V and J ends were trimmed by 7 bases and 10 bases, with 14 bases remaining between them. This CDR3 contains 12 residues. Germline loops: CDR1 MNHNS, CDR2 SASEGT. The CDR3 is CASTRLAGEQFF. In DNA form, the CDR3 reads TGTGCCAGCACTCGATTGGCGGGCGAGCAGTTCTTC.

This clone was seen more than once but under ten times. This sequence joins TRBV7-8 and TRBJ2-7, with 10 bases matching TRBD1. V was clipped by 5 bases and J by 7 bases; unmatched bases: 11. Germline V gene data show CDR1 as SGHVS and CDR2 as FQNEAQ. The CDR3 length is 15 residues. The CDR3 coding sequence is TGTGCCAGCAGCCCCCTGAGGACAGGGGGGAGTGAGCAGTACTTC. Its protein product is CASSPLRTGGSEQYF.

Only a few counts were recorded for this clone. The CDR3 DNA reads as TGTGCCAGCAGCGAAGGGGACACCTACAATGAGCAGTTCTTC. It is translated as CASSEGDTYNEQFF. The rearrangement joins TRBV5-4 to TRBJ2-1; D may be TRBD1 (6 bases). From germline, CDR1 is SGHNT and CDR2 YYREEE (reference sequence). The CDR3 totals 14 residues. V was pared by 4 bases and J by 2 bases, with 10 bases between.

This clone was recorded a few times. The CDR3 sequence: CASSLNTRQLGAYEQYF. As DNA, the CDR3 is TGTGCCAGCAGCTTAAATACCCGACAGTTAGGAGCCTACGAGCAGTACTTC. The chain employs TRBV13 and TRBJ2-7, with D maybe TRBD1 (5 bases). The V and J ends lost 2 bases and 2 bases respectively, with 19 bases between them. The CDR3 runs to 17 residues. Germline CDR1 and CDR2: PRHDT and FYEKMQ (reference sequence).

The chain has TRBV19 and TRBJ1-1; D not resolved. V shed 5 bases and J shed 4 bases, with 11 bases lying between them. CDR3 length: 13 residues. The germline V gene has CDR1 LNHDA and CDR2 SQIVND (reference sequence). CDR3 residues: CASSSPRGTEAFF. In nucleotides, the CDR3 is TGTGCCAGTAGTTCCCCTCGAGGCACTGAAGCTTTCTTT.

V usage is TRBV6-6 and J usage is TRBJ1-5; D unclear. The V gene lost 6 bases and the J gene lost 8 bases, with 11 bases spanning the gap. From germline, CDR1 is MNHNY and CDR2 SVGAGI (reference sequence). The CDR3 covers 12 residues. CDR3 bases: TGTGCCAGCAGCTACCTGCGCGAGCCCCAGCATTTT. Its translation: CASSYLREPQHF.

The rearrangement uses TRBV5-5 and TRBJ2-2, with D possibly matching TRBD1 (7 bases). Per germline, CDR1 SGHKS and CDR2 YYEKEE (reference sequence). This CDR3 has 16 residues. V lost 4 bases to trimming and J lost 5 bases, with 18 bases between them. The CDR3 spells CASSGRQGGLTGELFF. CDR3 DNA: TGTGCCAGCAGCGGGAGACAGGGAGGCCTTACCGGGGAGCTGTTTTTT.

The chain carries TRBV29-1 and TRBJ1-5, with D possibly TRBD1 on 6 matching bases. Between the trimmed V and J ends, which lost 5 bases and 3 bases, there was a span of 14 bases. The length of the CDR3 is 14 residues. Germline V gives CDR1 SQVTM, CDR2 ANQGSEA. CDR3 protein: CSVSGGRHNQPQHF. CDR3 DNA sequence: TGCAGCGTTTCTGGGGGCCGGCACAATCAGCCCCAGCATTTT.

The chain links TRBV5-6 to TRBJ2-6; 11 nucleotides align to TRBD2. The CDR3 length is 18 residues. CDR1 is SGHDT and CDR2 is YYEEEE in the germline V gene. The junction had 2 bases not matched to a gene; V was cut back by 0 bases and J by 0 bases. The CDR3: CASSLGLAGISGANVLTF. As DNA, the CDR3 is TGTGCCAGCAGCTTGGGACTAGCGGGGATCTCTGGGGCCAACGTCCTGACTTTC.

The J gene is TRBJ2-1, the V gene TRBV14, with 9 nucleotides matching TRBD1. This CDR3 region has 17 residues. The trim removed 4 bases at V and 7 bases at J, leaving 14 bases unmatched. From germline, CDR1 is SGHDN and CDR2 FVKESK. The CDR3 DNA reads as TGTGCCAGCAGCCGGTCAACCGGGACAGGGAATAGGAATGAGCAGTTCTTC. It encodes CASSRSTGTGNRNEQFF.

This clone turned up a few times. The V gene is TRBV11-2, the J gene TRBJ2-3; a weak D match, TRBD2 (5 bases). Deletions cut 0 bases from V and 8 bases from J, with 21 bases between. The CDR3 has 17 residues. Germline V CDR1 and CDR2: SGHAT, FQNNGV. The DNA of the CDR3 is TGTGCCAGCAGCTTAGATGAACCTAGCTGGCGGCCCTCTACGCAGTATTTT. Its translation: CASSLDEPSWRPSTQYF.

The chain links TRBV7-8 to TRBJ1-1; 7 bases are a match to TRBD1. Trimming cost V 4 bases and J 1 base; bases outside gene matches: 0. This CDR3 contains 13 residues. CDR1 and CDR2 (germline): SGHVS, FQNEAQ. This chain's CDR3 is CASSSGGNTEAFF. The DNA of the CDR3 is TGTGCCAGCAGCTCAGGGGGGAACACTGAAGCTTTCTTT.

V gene TRBV27 combines with J gene TRBJ2-1; TRBD2 might be the D (5 bases). The CDR3 sequence is 15 residues long. Germline-derived CDR1 and CDR2 are MNHEY and SMNVEV (reference sequence). Trimming shortened V by 6 bases and J by 4 bases, and 16 bases separated the two germline ends. CDR3 bases: TGTGCCAGCAGCCTCATTAGCGCCCCTTACAATGAGCAGTTCTTC. It specifies CASSLISAPYNEQFF.